This T cell receptor beta chain was retrieved from a study of glioma-infiltrating T cells. Study conclusions and caveats: Above-expected tissue-blood divergence occurred in all gliomas, most in low-grade ones. CDR3 overlap between tissue and blood was very small.

TCR alpha and beta CDR3 regions were amplified from RNA using iRepertoire nested multiplex PCR. For one-step reverse transcription and amplification, 100-400 ng of tissue mRNA or PBMC total RNA was used. MiXCR, run by TCRdb on the multiplex PCR reads, gives a single entry per CDR3 protein. The sample includes approximately 120,000 distinct CDR3 sequences, approximately 25% of them seen just once. This CDR3 is 16 amino acids long. In germline, CDR1 is MNHNS, CDR2 SASEGT. The V and J ends lost 5 bases and 0 bases respectively, with 15 bases between them. This clonotype was detected many times. Its target is unknown.

Source material: glioma tissue, nonneoplastic brain tissue, or PBMCs (not recorded which). The TCR originated in a human donor with low-grade glioma or glioblastoma, undergoing nonglioma brain surgery, or in good health (not recorded which). The chain uses TRBV6-1 and TRBJ2-3; no definite D call. The CDR3 nucleotides are TGTGCCAGCAGTTCCACCGTCTTGATGAGCACAGATACGCAGTATTTT. This sequence encodes CASSSTVLMSTDTQYF.